Shown below are 26 T cell receptor beta chains from a single sample sequenced in a study (dated by TCRdb to 2022 to 2024). Libraries were made using the immunoSEQ multiplex PCR assay. TCRdb holds this immuneACCESS table with in-frame rearrangements only. Some clones are missing; in checked studies, unresolved V genes explain under half, and the rest has no known cause. Here the sample has tens of thousands of clones; over 85% occur a single time. The ten top clones hold approximately 4.4% of the sample. Sequenced: PBMCs. These receptors all come from a man in his forties or fifties with rheumatoid arthritis.

The V and J genes are TRBV6-5 and TRBJ1-5; D not certain. Trimming removed 0 bases from V and 3 bases from J, with 12 bases in between. CDR3 length equals 16 residues. Germline CDR1 is MNHEY and CDR2 is SVGAGI. CDR3 sequence reads: CASSYSSAEINQPQHF. The CDR3 coding sequence is TGTGCCAGCAGTTACTCGTCGGCAGAAATCAATCAGCCCCAGCATTTT.

This chain joins TRBV2 and TRBJ2-7, with a tentative D call TRBD2 (6 bases). This CDR3 spans 15 amino acids. Germline values: CDR1 SNHLY, CDR2 FYNNEI. V shed 3 bases and J shed 2 bases, with 14 bases lying between them. The CDR3 DNA reads TGTGCCAGCAGTGAGGACGGGAGCCCTACCTACGAGCAGTACTTC. The encoded protein is CASSEDGSPTYEQYF.

V is TRBV18 and J is TRBJ1-2; TRBD1 is a possible D gene (6 bases). Trimming took 2 bases from V and 0 from J, leaving 16 bases between them. Germline loops: CDR1 KGHSH, CDR2 LQKENI. The CDR3 loop spans 17 amino acids. The DNA of the CDR3 is TGTGCCAGCTCACCAGGACCCGAGGGGGGTGCTAACTATGGCTACACCTTC. It translates to CASSPGPEGGANYGYTF.

This clone was counted once. The chain employs TRBV5-1 and TRBJ1-3; D is unclear. This CDR3 region has 15 residues. Trimming took off 3 bases at V and 0 bases at J, with 10 bases between the two ends. From germline, CDR1 is SGHRS and CDR2 YFSETQ. CDR3 region: CASSSTPISGNTIYF. In DNA, the CDR3 is TGCGCCAGCAGCTCCACACCAATCTCTGGAAACACCATATATTTT.

The rearrangement uses TRBV20-1 and TRBJ1-2; D not certain. This CDR3 contains 11 residues. Looked up from germline, CDR1 is DFQATT and CDR2 is SNEGSKA (reference sequence). V lost 4 bases and J lost 7, with 10 bases in between. The CDR3 DNA reads TGCAGTGCTAAAGGGTTGGGTGGCTACACCTTC. It is translated as CSAKGLGGYTF.

Here the CDR3 reads CASSQRTGIEQYF. The CDR3 nucleotides read TGCGCCAGCAGCCAAAGGACAGGCATTGAGCAGTACTTC. The genes are TRBV5-1 and TRBJ2-7; 7 positions match TRBD1. CDR1 is SGHRS, CDR2 YFSETQ, per germline. V lost 4 bases and J lost 7; bases outside the gene matches: 8. The CDR3 sequence is 13 residues long.

This chain joins TRBV28 and TRBJ2-1; D is unclear. This CDR3 has 13 residues. The germline V and J ends were trimmed by 7 bases and 8 bases, with 15 bases remaining between them. Germline V lookup: CDR1 MDHEN, CDR2 SYDVKM. CDR3 sequence reads: CASTPDPDDEQFF. The CDR3 bases are TGTGCCAGCACGCCGGATCCGGACGATGAGCAGTTCTTC.

This chain links TRBV12-5 with TRBJ2-1; no reliable D call. Germline V gives CDR1 LGHNT, CDR2 FRNRAP. V lost 3 bases and J lost 2, with 8 bases in between. The CDR3 has 14 amino acids. Here the CDR3 reads CASGFGQTYNEQFF. The CDR3, as DNA: TGTGCTAGTGGTTTCGGGCAAACCTACAATGAGCAGTTCTTC.

The rearrangement joins TRBV6-2 or TRBV6-3 to TRBJ1-1; perhaps TRBD1 as D (5 bases). Germline CDR1 MNHEY, CDR2 SVGEGT. The germline V and J ends were trimmed by 5 bases and 0 bases, with 19 bases remaining between them. The CDR3 has 17 residues. The CDR3: CASSDRLAGRVNTEAFF. The CDR3 bases are TGTGCCAGCAGTGATCGGTTGGCAGGGAGGGTGAACACTGAAGCTTTCTTT.

The chain links TRBV24-1 to TRBJ1-5; D gene uncertain. The CDR3 has 15 amino acids. V gave up 6 bases and J gave up 2 bases, with 13 bases separating them. Looked up from germline, CDR1 is KGHDR and CDR2 is SFDVKD. This CDR3 reads CATSTLDIRNQPQHF. The CDR3 DNA sequence: TGTGCCACCAGTACCCTAGATATTCGCAATCAGCCCCAGCATTTT.

V gene TRBV3-1 (or the pseudogene TRBV3-2) combines with J gene TRBJ2-7; 7 nucleotides line up with TRBD2. Germline V gene data show CDR1 as LGHDT and CDR2 as YNNKEL (reference sequence). The CDR3 runs to 15 residues. Unmatched junction bases numbered 6, after V lost 1 base and J lost 3 bases. The chain's CDR3 is CASSQGGREGYEQYF. DNA of the CDR3: TGTGCCAGCAGCCAAGGGGGCAGGGAGGGCTACGAGCAGTACTTC.

This sequence joins TRBV5-6 and TRBJ2-7; D is undetermined. CDR1 is SGHDT and CDR2 is YYEEEE in the germline V gene. Trimming took 0 bases from V and 0 from J, leaving 13 bases between them. The CDR3 sequence is 16 residues long. DNA for the CDR3: TGTGCCAGCAGCTTGGGCCCAGAAAGGGCCTCCTACGAGCAGTACTTC. Protein sequence: CASSLGPERASYEQYF. Full variable domain (remainder filled in from reference TRBV5-6 and TRBJ2-7): DAGVTQSPTHLIKTRGQQVTLRCSPKSGHDTVSWYQQALGQGPQFIFQYYEEEERQRGNFPDRFSGHQFPNYSSELNVNALLLGDSALYLCASSLGPERASYEQYFGPGTRLTVT.

The chain links TRBV6-5 to TRBJ1-1; no clear D gene. Germline CDR1 MNHEY, CDR2 SVGAGI. The V end lost 0 bases, the J end lost 1 base, and 12 bases lay between the germline ends. The CDR3 contains 16 residues. This CDR3 reads CASSYSFSPKNTEAFF. DNA of the CDR3: TGTGCCAGCAGTTACTCGTTCAGCCCAAAGAACACTGAAGCTTTCTTT.

This rearrangement joins TRBV30 to TRBJ2-7; D is unresolved. V lost 0 bases to trimming and J lost 1 base, with 4 bases between them. Germline loops: CDR1 GTSNPN, CDR2 SVGIG (reference sequence). This CDR3 has 12 amino acids. CDR3 sequence: CAWSVRSYEQYF. In nucleotides, the CDR3 is TGTGCCTGGAGTGTACGTTCCTACGAGCAGTACTTC.

The chain carries TRBV7-2 and TRBJ1-5; tentatively, D is TRBD1 (5 bases). This CDR3 spans 15 amino acids. In germline, CDR1 is SGHTA, CDR2 FQGNSA. The V end was cut by 1 base, the J end by 7 bases, with 14 bases between. The CDR3 loop reads CASSLVQGARQPQHF. Written as DNA, the CDR3 is TGTGCCAGCAGCTTAGTTCAAGGGGCGCGGCAGCCCCAGCATTTT.

This clone was seen only once. This chain links TRBV6-5 with TRBJ2-4, with 7 bases aligning to TRBD1. Germline V gene sequence: CDR1 MNHEY, CDR2 SVGAGI. V trimming: 2 bases; J trimming: 6 bases; junction bases outside the gene matches: 4. The CDR3 spans 14 residues. CDR3 in amino acids: CASSYDRAANIQYF. The CDR3 nucleotides read TGTGCCAGCAGTTACGACAGGGCTGCAAACATTCAGTACTTC.

This sequence joins TRBV2 and TRBJ2-1, with 7 positions matching TRBD1. Germline V gives CDR1 SNHLY, CDR2 FYNNEI. The CDR3 is made up of 13 amino acids. The V and J ends lost 6 bases and 8 bases, in that order; junction bases with no gene match: 7. The CDR3 loop is CASSETGLDEQFF. The CDR3 coding sequence is TGTGCCAGCAGCGAGACAGGGCTGGATGAGCAGTTCTTC.

This rearrangement joins TRBV20-1 to TRBJ2-2; no firm D call. Germline V gene lookup returns CDR1 DFQATT and CDR2 SNEGSKA (reference sequence). The V gene lost 3 bases and the J gene lost 1 base, with 6 bases spanning the gap. This CDR3 has 13 residues. This chain's CDR3 is CSASIGNTGELFF. CDR3 nucleotides: TGCAGTGCTAGTATCGGGAACACCGGGGAGCTGTTTTTT.

The chain couples TRBV14 to TRBJ2-7, with TRBD1 as a possible D gene (5 bases). The germline V and J ends were trimmed by 4 bases and 9 bases, with 13 bases remaining between them. This CDR3 contains 12 residues. Per the germline V gene, CDR1 is SGHDN and CDR2 is FVKESK. The CDR3: CASSLRGPRQYF. In nucleotides, the CDR3 is TGTGCCAGCAGCCTAAGGGGCCCCAGGCAGTACTTC.

The rearrangement uses TRBV7-9 and TRBJ1-4; D is ambiguous. Germline CDR1 is SEHNR and CDR2 is FQNEAQ (reference sequence). The V end lost 5 bases, the J end lost 7 bases, and 11 bases lay between the germline ends. CDR3 length: 13 residues. In DNA, the CDR3 is TGTGCCAGCAGCCCCCGGGCAGGTGAAAAACTGTTTTTT. It encodes CASSPRAGEKLFF.

The V and J genes are TRBV7-3 and TRBJ2-3, with 9 nucleotides matching TRBD2. From germline, CDR1 is SGHTA and CDR2 FQGTGA. The CDR3 runs 15 residues. The junction had 8 bases not matched to a gene; V was cut back by 4 bases and J by 6 bases. The CDR3 DNA follows: TGTGCCAGCAGCTATAGCGGGGGACGGAGCGATACGCAGTATTTT. Its protein product is CASSYSGGRSDTQYF.

The chain couples TRBV6-5 to TRBJ2-7; 7 bases line up with TRBD2. V lost 2 bases, J lost 5 bases, and 9 bases stayed unmatched. CDR3 length equals 15 residues. Per the germline V gene, CDR1 is MNHEY and CDR2 is SVGAGI. This chain's CDR3 is CASSYTWGGSHEQYF. The CDR3 bases are TGTGCCAGCAGTTACACTTGGGGAGGGAGCCACGAGCAGTACTTC.

This chain uses TRBV9 with TRBJ1-6, with no clear D. This CDR3 spans 17 amino acids. Germline CDR1 is SGDLS and CDR2 is YYNGEE. V was pared by 4 bases and J by 5 bases, with 19 bases between. CDR3 nucleotide sequence: TGTGCCAGCAGCCATCTGATGGGCGGGGAGGATAATTCACCCCTCCACTTT. It translates to CASSHLMGGEDNSPLHF.

The chain links TRBV11-2 to TRBJ1-4; D is possibly TRBD1 (5 bases). CDR1 is SGHAT, CDR2 FQNNGV, per germline. The CDR3 contains 14 residues. Trimming cost V 4 bases and J 9 bases, with 15 bases left between them. The CDR3 DNA follows: TGTGCCAGCAGCTCGAGAACAGGACCTCAAAAACTGTTTTTT. Translation gives CASSSRTGPQKLFF.

The chain joins TRBV7-2 to TRBJ2-1; 8 nucleotides align to TRBD2. CDR1 SGHTA and CDR2 FQGNSA come from the germline V gene. This CDR3 comprises 19 residues. After removal of 3 bases from V and 0 bases from J, the junction contained 13 bases not matched to a gene. DNA of the CDR3: TGTGCCAGCAGCTTCGGGGGACTAGTAGACCGGAGCTCCTACAATGAGCAGTTCTTC. Protein: CASSFGGLVDRSSYNEQFF.

The V gene is TRBV25-1, the J gene TRBJ2-1; TRBD1 matches at 9 bases. This CDR3 is built from 16 residues. Germline V gives CDR1 MGHDK, CDR2 SYGVNS. With 3 bases clipped from V and 3 bases from J, the junction kept 6 bases outside the gene matches. This CDR3 reads CASSDRTGADYNEQFF. CDR3 DNA: TGTGCCAGCAGTGATCGGACAGGGGCTGACTACAATGAGCAGTTCTTC.